Listed below are T cell receptor beta chains from one sample, sequenced in a study of blood T cell repertoires in COVID-19. Sequencing used immunoSEQ multiplex PCR; TCRdb keeps in-frame clones, though not all of them. Of 50,000 to 80,000 clones in the sample, roughly three quarters are singletons; the top ten hold 13% to 15%. The sequenced material came from peripheral blood. These receptor sequences come from a man aged 55-75 years with COVID-19, enrolled during active disease. Each CDR3 is given with its conserved first and last residue. A D gene is named only where the DNA matches it firmly. Rows give clone size only sometimes, using once, few, many, or a class for an expanded clone.

size	D	V	J	CDR3	DNA
-	-	TRBV19	TRBJ1-5	CASSTRGGGDQPQHF	TGTGCCAGTAGTACTCGGGGCGGCGGGGATCAGCCCCAGCATTTT
once	TRBD1	TRBV6-5	TRBJ1-6	CASSYQGAASPLHF	TGTGCCAGCAGTTACCAGGGGGCGGCTTCACCCCTCCACTTT
-	TRBD1	TRBV11-3	TRBJ2-7	CASRRTGRVSYEQYF	TGTGCCAGTAGAAGGACAGGGAGAGTTAGCTACGAGCAGTACTTC
once	TRBD2	TRBV30	TRBJ2-1	CASRGLAGEEFF	TGTGCCTCAAGGGGACTAGCGGGAGAGGAGTTCTTC
-	-	TRBV29-1	TRBJ2-1	CSVGHGSSYNEQFF	TGCAGCGTTGGGCACGGGTCTTCCTACAATGAGCAGTTCTTC
-	-	TRBV5-1	TRBJ2-3	CASSLATGARDTQYF	TGCGCCAGCAGCTTGGCCACCGGAGCCCGAGATACGCAGTATTTT
-	TRBD1	TRBV5-1	TRBJ2-2	CASSLEGQGYTGELFF	TGCGCCAGCAGCTTGGAGGGACAGGGTTACACCGGGGAGCTGTTTTTT
-	-	TRBV2	TRBJ1-4	CASNQGRGGEKLFF	TGTGCCAGCAACCAGGGCAGGGGCGGTGAAAAACTGTTTTTT
-	-	TRBV19	TRBJ2-1	CASSIALANNEQFF	TGTGCCAGTAGTATAGCGCTAGCGAACAATGAGCAGTTCTTC
-	-	TRBV2	TRBJ2-7	CASRFQGNEQYF	TGTGCCAGCAGGTTTCAGGGGAACGAGCAGTACTTC
-	-	TRBV5-4	TRBJ1-1	CASSLVRDAEAFF	TGTGCCAGCAGCTTGGTGAGGGATGCTGAAGCTTTCTTT
few	TRBD2	TRBV11-2	TRBJ2-5	CASSSPGLAGMETQYF	TGTGCCAGCAGCTCTCCGGGACTAGCTGGTATGGAGACCCAGTACTTC
-	-	TRBV28	TRBJ1-6	CASSPPLQGRSPLHF	TGTGCCAGCAGCCCTCCCCTGCAGGGAAGATCACCCCTCCACTTT
few	-	TRBV4-1	TRBJ2-7	CASSHRQASASEQYF	TGCGCCAGCAGCCACAGACAGGCCTCGGCCTCCGAGCAGTACTTC
-	-	TRBV11-2	TRBJ2-7	CASGGANYHEQYF	TGTGCCAGCGGAGGGGCCAACTACCACGAGCAGTACTTC
-	TRBD1	TRBV6-1	TRBJ1-2	CASSERQGLKDGYTF	TGTGCCAGCAGTGAACGACAGGGGCTAAAAGATGGCTACACCTTC
-	-	TRBV12-3/TRBV12-4	TRBJ2-3	CASTLVGRDTQYF	TGTGCCAGCACCCTCGTTGGGCGAGATACGCAGTATTTT
-	-	TRBV5-1	TRBJ2-3	CASSLSGVEDTQYF	TGCGCCAGCAGCTTATCGGGAGTAGAAGATACGCAGTATTTT
-	TRBD1	TRBV19	TRBJ2-6	CASSILGQGATGANVLTF	TGTGCCAGTAGTATTTTGGGACAGGGAGCCACTGGGGCCAACGTCCTGACTTTC
-	TRBD1	TRBV5-1	TRBJ1-6	CASSLQGSDSPLHF	TGCGCCAGCAGCCTACAGGGGAGTGATTCACCCCTCCACTTT
-	-	TRBV6-5	TRBJ2-3	CASSYSSTPSTDTQYF	TGTGCCAGCAGTTACTCCTCGACACCTAGCACAGATACGCAGTATTTT
-	TRBD1	TRBV28	TRBJ1-2	CASSSRDRVYGYTF	TGTGCCAGCAGTTCCCGGGACAGGGTTTATGGCTACACCTTC
once	TRBD2	TRBV5-1	TRBJ2-5	CASELSSGRAAETQYF	TGCGCCAGCGAATTGTCTAGCGGGAGGGCCGCGGAGACCCAGTACTTC
-	-	TRBV18	TRBJ2-7	CASSPTHEQYF	TGTGCCAGCTCACCAACACACGAGCAGTACTTC
few	TRBD1	TRBV30	TRBJ1-5	CAWRPGWDRNQPQHF	TGTGCCTGGCGGCCCGGGTGGGACAGGAATCAGCCCCAGCATTTT
-	TRBD2	TRBV5-4	TRBJ2-3	CASSLRVAGGINTQYF	TGTGCCAGCAGCTTGAGGGTAGCGGGGGGTATTAATACGCAGTATTTT
-	-	TRBV10-3	TRBJ2-7	CATVGQGAEYF	-
-	-	TRBV9	TRBJ2-1	CASSARGQSYNEQFF	TGTGCCAGCAGCGCGAGAGGACAGTCCTACAATGAGCAGTTCTTC
-	-	TRBV24-1	TRBJ2-2	CATSDPQGYGELFF	TGTGCCACCAGTGACCCACAGGGATACGGGGAGCTGTTTTTT
-	TRBD1	TRBV30	TRBJ1-5	CAWMTADRYNQPQHF	TGTGCCTGGATGACTGCGGACAGGTACAATCAGCCCCAGCATTTT
once	TRBD1	TRBV2	TRBJ2-2	CASRMTGTAYTGELFF	TGTGCCAGCAGGATGACCGGGACAGCCTACACCGGGGAGCTGTTTTTT
-	-	TRBV5-4	TRBJ1-2	CASSLQGAGGYTF	TGTGCCAGCAGCTTGCAGGGAGCGGGCGGCTACACCTTC
few	TRBD1	TRBV3-1/TRBV3-2	TRBJ2-7	CASSQQTGGHYEQYF	TGTGCCAGCAGCCAACAGACAGGGGGCCACTACGAGCAGTACTTC
-	TRBD2	TRBV7-9	TRBJ2-1	CASSLGTSGVREQFF	TGTGCCAGCAGCTTAGGGACTAGCGGGGTGCGTGAGCAGTTCTTC
-	TRBD1	TRBV30	TRBJ2-5	CAWLGTGVETQYF	TGTGCCTGGCTCGGGACAGGGGTAGAGACCCAGTACTTC
-	-	TRBV15	TRBJ2-1	CATSSQLSRQFF	TGTGCCACCAGCTCCCAACTATCCAGGCAGTTCTTC
-	TRBD1	TRBV18	TRBJ1-6	CASAGTAATALHF	TGTGCCAGCGCCGGGACAGCAGCAACGGCCCTCCACTTT
-	-	TRBV12-2	TRBJ1-6	CASRFDKKNSPLHF	TGTGCAAGTCGCTTCGACAAGAAGAATTCACCCCTCCACTTT
-	TRBD1	TRBV28	TRBJ2-7	CASTTGTYEQYF	TGTGCCAGCACGACAGGGACCTACGAGCAGTACTTC
once	-	TRBV6-1	TRBJ2-7	CASSERSGSPYEQYF	TGTGCCAGCAGTGAAAGATCGGGGTCCCCCTACGAGCAGTACTTC
-	-	TRBV4-2	TRBJ2-1	CASSQEPPGEQFF	TGTGCCAGCAGCCAAGAGCCTCCTGGCGAGCAGTTCTTC
-	-	TRBV20-1	TRBJ2-5	CSASGLGLRAQETQYF	TGCAGTGCTAGTGGTCTGGGGCTCAGGGCCCAAGAGACCCAGTACTTC
-	-	TRBV30	TRBJ2-7	CAWSKAARQFYEQYF	TGTGCCTGGAGTAAGGCCGCGCGGCAGTTCTACGAGCAGTACTTC
once	TRBD1	TRBV9	TRBJ2-1	CASSKGQGNEQFF	TGTGCCAGCAGCAAGGGACAGGGCAATGAGCAGTTCTTC
-	TRBD2	TRBV7-3	TRBJ2-7	CASSSGGSSYEQYF	TGTGCCAGCAGCTCCGGCGGGAGCTCCTACGAGCAGTACTTC
-	-	TRBV30	TRBJ2-5	CAWSPGVQETQYF	TGTGCCTGGAGTCCGGGGGTACAAGAGACCCAGTACTTC
-	TRBD2	TRBV7-2	TRBJ2-1	CASSLGASGYGNEQFF	TGTGCCAGCAGCTTAGGGGCTAGCGGCTATGGGAATGAGCAGTTCTTC
-	-	TRBV11-2	TRBJ2-7	CASGEYEQYF	TGTGCCAGCGGGGAGTACGAGCAGTACTTC